This T cell receptor beta chain was captured by sequencing in a study of blood T cell repertoires in COVID-19 (dated by TCRdb to the early 2020s). Describing the broader study: Samples covering the acute and convalescent phases of COVID-19 were provided by collaborators in the United States, Italy and Spain. Subjects who had been exposed to COVID-19, were actively infected with it, or had recovered from it provided the deeply sampled blood TCRbeta repertoires that made up the dataset. Where HLA class I and class II types were available, the types were taken from metadata supplied by the sample provider, not from assay-based typing. The material from the prospective study consisted of cDNA or gDNA derived from T cells, B-cell-depleted T cells, or PBMCs. The samples were drawn from the first 160 participants of the ongoing ImmuneRACE study and from some 1,300 subjects provided by 6 global collaborators. A freely available public database, intended as a resource for researchers studying the immune response to SARS-CoV-2, is where the repertoires were released. Sample metadata almost always included a de-identified subject ID, COVID-19 status, age in years and sex.

The immunoSEQ Assay, a bias-controlled multiplex PCR, was used to amplify TCRbeta CDR3 regions from genomic DNA. In the source study's methods: The number of nucleated cells in each sample was estimated by amplification of reference gene primers within the assay. To quantify the absolute abundance of each unique TCRbeta CDR3 rearrangement, sequence reads were collapsed and filtered. For each sample, productive Simpson clonality was calculated as the square root of Simpson's diversity index over productive rearrangements. In TCRdb, the immuneACCESS table is reduced to in-frame sequences with V and J assigned. These tables do not hold every clone; where another copy was compared, an unresolved V gene accounts for under half, and the others remain unexplained. V, J and clone size were drawn from that table, and D and trimming were deduced from the DNA. The sample has under 250,000 clones on record, approximately 85% of them singletons. The top ten clonotypes cover approximately 9.1% of the sample.

From the germline V gene, CDR1 is MDHEN and CDR2 is SYDVKM. Counted from cysteine to phenylalanine, this CDR3 has 13 amino acids. Only the CDR3 DNA is retained, 39 bases long and in frame from the first base. From V the trimming removes 5 bases and from J it removes 5 bases, while the gene matches leave 5 bases of the junction unaccounted for. Broader findings and caveats from the paper: The quantity of clinical and demographic metadata differed by source and by participant and was supplied without curation.

In the prospective study, participants were about 18 to 100 years old, resided in about two dozen geographic areas of the United States, and were enrolled through a virtual design. In the prospective study, participants were assigned to cohorts based on the clinical history participants reported in a screening survey and a study questionnaire. Mobile phlebotomists in the prospective study collected whole blood, serum and a nasopharyngeal or oropharyngeal swab from every participant. Participants in the prospective study had the option to provide additional blood draws and questionnaires over a roughly 2-month period. Prospective study blood samples were shipped either frozen or at room temperature before DNA extraction. On this clone itself: Its antigen is not yet known. The record has no base qualities; no much larger clone is one base away.

Input material: PBMCs or T cells enriched from blood (not recorded which). This TCR was recovered from a woman aged 45 to 65 with acute COVID-19. The rearranged chain carries TRBV28 and TRBJ1-1, with TRBD1 matching 7 junction bases. The bases read TGTGCCAGCAGTGACGACAGGGTGACTGAAGCTTTCTTT. Its protein reads: CASSDDRVTEAFF.